The 5 T cell receptor beta chains below all came from one sample that was sequenced in a study of graft-versus-host responses after intestinal transplantation. The data were produced by immunoSEQ multiplex PCR, yet TCRdb's version contains in-frame clones alone and is incomplete. The table shows about 47,000 clones, with roughly 95% occurring only once. Their antigens remain unidentified. The starting material was unstimulated CD8+ T cells sorted from spleen or lymph node cells, obtained before transplant. The receptors originated from a human donor who was the organ donor for an intestinal transplant.

This chain uses TRBV7-2 with TRBJ2-1, with unresolved D. Trimming took 2 bases from V and 5 from J, leaving 7 bases between them. The CDR3 is 13 amino acids. Looked up from germline, CDR1 is SGHTA and CDR2 is FQGNSA. The CDR3 sequence is CASSLHPDNEQFF. CDR3 in DNA: TGTGCCAGCAGCTTACACCCAGACAATGAGCAGTTCTTC.

In this sample, this clone turned up once. This CDR3 reads CASSTENYSGNTIYF. CDR3 in DNA: TGTGCCAGCAGCACGGAGAACTACTCTGGAAACACCATATATTTT. The chain has TRBV4-2 and TRBJ1-3, with no clear D. This CDR3 spans 15 amino acids. Germline lookup yields CDR1 LGHNA and CDR2 YNFKEQ. Between the trimmed V and J ends, which lost 5 bases and 0 bases, there was a span of 11 bases.

V and J are TRBV6-6 and TRBJ2-1; TRBD1 matches 11 bases. Germline V gene lookup returns CDR1 MNHNY and CDR2 SVGAGI (reference sequence). The CDR3 contains 16 residues. V dropped 8 bases and J dropped 8; count of bases not matched to a gene: 14. CDR3 region: CASADEGQGVTDEQFF. CDR3 nucleotides: TGTGCCAGCGCCGACGAGGGACAGGGGGTAACAGATGAGCAGTTCTTC.

V and J are TRBV7-2 and TRBJ2-7; 9 bases align to TRBD2. Per the germline V gene, CDR1 is SGHTA and CDR2 is FQGNSA. Germline trimming cut 5 bases from V and 4 bases from J; bases unmatched to any gene: 15. CDR3 length equals 17 residues. The CDR3 bases are TGTGCCAGCAGCCCCAAACGACCGGGACTAGCTCTGTACGAGCAGTACTTC. Protein: CASSPKRPGLALYEQYF.

V and J are TRBV7-9 and TRBJ1-2; the D gene is possibly TRBD1 (6 bases). The V end lost 1 base, the J end lost 4 bases, and 16 bases lay between the germline ends. The CDR3 has 16 residues. From germline, CDR1 is SEHNR and CDR2 FQNEAQ (reference sequence). The CDR3 sequence: CASSLDGGLESYGYTF. CDR3 DNA sequence: TGTGCCAGCAGCTTAGATGGGGGGCTAGAAAGCTATGGCTACACCTTC.